Presented here are 30 T cell receptor beta chains from one specimen sequenced in a study of CD8+ T cells in alopecia areata. Treatment given: oral pan-JAK inhibitor, 5-10 mg twice daily. The authors extracted RNA and reverse transcribed it into cDNA as the sequencing template. The assay was immunoSEQ multiplex PCR, and TCRdb's table has in-frame clones only and misses some. Among about 190,000 clones listed, 50% to 60% were seen once. The sequences come from CD4+ T cells sorted from blood, collected at week 4, from a patient treated with tofacitinib. The receptors originated from a human donor with alopecia areata.

In nucleotides, the CDR3 is TGTGCCAGTACCGACGTTGGGCTAGCGGGTAACAATGAGCAGTTCTTC. Translation gives CASTDVGLAGNNEQFF. J is TRBJ2-1 and V is TRBV19, with 8 bases lining up with TRBD2. The germline gives CDR1 LNHDA, CDR2 SQIVND (reference sequence). This CDR3 contains 16 residues. V was clipped by 7 bases and J by 5 bases; unmatched bases: 13.

The rearrangement uses TRBV29-1 and TRBJ2-7; 8 nucleotides line up with TRBD1. Per germline, CDR1 SQVTM and CDR2 ANQGSEA. V trimming: 5 bases; J trimming: 7 bases; junction bases outside the gene matches: 10. The CDR3 covers 13 residues. The CDR3 here is CSVSETGVWEQYF. The CDR3, as DNA: TGCAGCGTTTCGGAGACAGGGGTGTGGGAGCAGTACTTC.

Comments on this clone: One end of the junction fails to match germline, which may point to a read error. The rearrangement uses TRBV2 and TRBJ2-7; D is uncertain. CDR3 size: 14 residues. The germline gives CDR1 SNHLY, CDR2 FYNNEI. CDR3 DNA sequence: TGTGCCAGCAGCGAAGCCTTTGCTCCCTACGAGCAGTACTTC. This translates into CASSEAFAPYEQYF.

The rearrangement links TRBV29-1 to TRBJ1-1, with 8 bases fitting TRBD1. Germline V gene data show CDR1 as SQVTM and CDR2 as ANQGSEA. CDR3 size: 12 residues. V was clipped by 3 bases and J by 4 bases; unmatched bases: 1. CDR3 coding DNA: TGCAGCGTTGATGGACAGGGCACTGAAGCTTTCTTT. It yields the protein CSVDGQGTEAFF.

This clone was counted a single time. The chain is built from TRBV30 and TRBJ1-1, with 7 nucleotides matching TRBD1. The CDR3 contains 11 residues. Germline V gives CDR1 GTSNPN, CDR2 SVGIG (reference sequence). V was clipped by 4 bases and J by 11 bases; unmatched bases: 7. In DNA, the CDR3 is TGTGCCTGGAATACAGGGGTTAGGGCTTTCTTT. Translation: CAWNTGVRAFF.

The V gene is TRBV30, the J gene TRBJ2-7; D is perhaps TRBD1 (7 bases). Germline CDR1 reads GTSNPN; CDR2 reads SVGIG (reference sequence). V was pared by 5 bases and J by 0 bases, with 14 bases between. The CDR3 is 14 amino acids. CDR3 in DNA: TGTGCCTGGCAAGACAGGGACTTCTCCTACGAGCAGTACTTC. It codes for CAWQDRDFSYEQYF.

J is TRBJ2-7 and V is TRBV7-8; D might be TRBD1 (5 bases). The CDR3 has 13 amino acids. V lost 1 base and J lost 7, with 11 bases in between. Germline V lookup: CDR1 SGHVS, CDR2 FQNEAQ. The CDR3 DNA follows: TGTGCCAGCAGCTTAGATCAGGGTGTAGAGCAGTACTTC. Translated: CASSLDQGVEQYF.

This clone was observed a single time. This chain links TRBV28 with TRBJ1-5; D remains ambiguous. CDR3 size: 14 residues. V lost 3 bases and J lost 7, with 13 bases in between. The germline gives CDR1 MDHEN, CDR2 SYDVKM. CDR3 residues: CASSLRGNSQPQHF. DNA for the CDR3: TGTGCCAGCAGTTTGAGAGGGAATAGCCAGCCCCAGCATTTT.

The CDR3 region is CASTLLGRAYTDTQYF. The DNA of the CDR3 is TGCGCCAGCACCCTTCTCGGGAGGGCCTACACAGATACGCAGTATTTT. The chain employs TRBV5-1 and TRBJ2-3, with TRBD2 identical over 8 bases. The J segment lost 2 bases and the V segment lost 6 bases, leaving 11 bases of the junction unmatched. This CDR3 has 16 residues. The germline V gene has CDR1 SGHRS and CDR2 YFSETQ.

V and J are TRBV30 and TRBJ2-1; the match to TRBD2 covers 7 bases. The ends lost 3 bases at V and 0 bases at J; junction bases unmatched: 5. From germline, CDR1 is GTSNPN and CDR2 SVGIG (reference sequence). This CDR3 has 15 amino acids. DNA of the CDR3: TGTGCCTGGAGCCTAGCGGAAAGCTCCTACAATGAGCAGTTCTTC. It yields the protein CAWSLAESSYNEQFF.

The chain employs TRBV19 and TRBJ2-2; D remains ambiguous. The V gene lost 5 bases and the J gene lost 4 bases, with 11 bases spanning the gap. Germline V lookup: CDR1 LNHDA, CDR2 SQIVND (reference sequence). The CDR3 contains 14 residues. This chain's CDR3 is CASSWLAITGELFF. CDR3 in DNA: TGTGCCAGTAGTTGGCTGGCAATCACCGGGGAGCTGTTTTTT.

The chain carries TRBV19 and TRBJ2-1; TRBD1 is a possible D gene (5 bases). Germline assignment: CDR1 LNHDA and CDR2 SQIVND (reference sequence). Trimming cost V 6 bases and J 0 bases, with 18 bases left between them. The CDR3 runs to 17 residues. CDR3 residues: CASRALGATSSYNEQFF. The CDR3 DNA follows: TGTGCCAGTAGAGCCCTTGGGGCGACGAGCTCCTACAATGAGCAGTTCTTC.

The table lists this clone with a few counts. This chain joins TRBV29-1 and TRBJ1-1; D is unclear. V dropped 8 bases and J dropped 3 bases, with 13 bases sitting between them. The CDR3 has 12 residues. CDR1 and CDR2 (germline): SQVTM, ANQGSEA. This chain's CDR3 is CSFTGGYTEAFF. In DNA, the CDR3 is TGCAGCTTCACGGGCGGGTACACTGAAGCTTTCTTT.

Note on this clone: At the DNA level, this CDR3 is encoded by other sequences in the same sample as well. This chain connects TRBV29-1 to TRBJ2-1, with 8 bases identical to TRBD2. V gave up 3 bases and J gave up 7 bases; unmatched junction bases: 5. The germline gives CDR1 SQVTM, CDR2 ANQGSEA. The CDR3 spans 13 residues. CDR3 protein: CSVEGTGGNEQFF. CDR3 nucleotides: TGCAGCGTTGAGGGGACGGGAGGGAATGAGCAGTTCTTC.

The V call is TRBV29-1, the J call TRBJ1-1; unclear D gene. Trimming removed 5 bases at V and 4 bases at J, with 11 bases between. Germline V gives CDR1 SQVTM, CDR2 ANQGSEA. CDR3 length: 12 residues. The CDR3 region is CSVSRTTTEAFF. The CDR3 nucleotides are TGCAGCGTTTCGAGGACCACCACTGAAGCTTTCTTT.

V usage is TRBV4-1 and J usage is TRBJ2-5; no clear D gene. The CDR3 is 14 amino acids. Looked up from germline, CDR1 is MGHRA and CDR2 is YSYEKL. Trimming pared 4 bases from V and 1 base from J, leaving 10 bases between. The CDR3 is CASSLGPSQETQYF. The CDR3 nucleotides are TGCGCCAGCAGCCTCGGTCCCTCCCAAGAGACCCAGTACTTC.

This clone showed up just a few times. The chain joins TRBV27 to TRBJ1-3; D uncertain. The V end was cut by 6 bases, the J end by 4 bases, with 10 bases between. This CDR3 contains 13 residues. Germline lookup yields CDR1 MNHEY and CDR2 SMNVEV (reference sequence). The CDR3 sequence: CASSFQLGNTIYF. DNA of the CDR3: TGTGCCAGCAGCTTTCAACTGGGAAACACCATATATTTT.

J is TRBJ2-7 and V is TRBV30; D remains unclear. Trimming removed 1 base at V and 5 bases at J, with 9 bases between. Germline V gene data show CDR1 as GTSNPN and CDR2 as SVGIG (reference sequence). This CDR3 is 12 amino acids long. In nucleotides, the CDR3 is TGTGCCTGGAGTGGTTCTAGAAACGAGCAGTACTTC. Translating gives CAWSGSRNEQYF.

This clone has a handful of counts. The chain has TRBV6-1 and TRBJ1-5; a possible D gene is TRBD1 (6 bases). Trimming removed 6 bases from V and 1 base from J, with 10 bases in between. This CDR3 spans 14 amino acids. Germline CDR1 is MNHNS and CDR2 is SASEGT. The CDR3 nucleotides are TGTGCCAGCAGACAGGGTGGGAGCAATCAGCCCCAGCATTTT. As protein: CASRQGGSNQPQHF.

The chain couples TRBV30 to TRBJ1-2; no clear D. The CDR3 sequence is 12 residues long. Trimming left V 1 base short and J 2 bases short, with 5 bases between. Germline values: CDR1 GTSNPN, CDR2 SVGIG (reference sequence). The CDR3: CAWSGRNYGYTF. CDR3 in DNA: TGTGCCTGGAGTGGGAGGAACTATGGCTACACCTTC.

The chain combines TRBV5-1 with TRBJ2-5; 11 nucleotides match TRBD2. V was pared by 2 bases and J by 4 bases, with 4 bases of the junction left unmatched. CDR1 is SGHRS and CDR2 is YFSETQ in the germline V gene. The CDR3 is 15 residues long. The CDR3 reads CASSFALAGGETQYF. For the CDR3, the DNA is TGCGCCAGCAGCTTTGCCCTAGCGGGAGGAGAGACCCAGTACTTC.

The rearrangement uses TRBV29-1 and TRBJ1-1, with 7 bases that match TRBD1. The CDR3 spans 16 residues. Germline V lookup: CDR1 SQVTM, CDR2 ANQGSEA. V shed 3 bases, J shed 0 bases, and the junction held 10 bases outside the gene matches. CDR3 DNA sequence: TGCAGCGTTGATGGCGGGGCAGGGGGTATGAACACTGAAGCTTTCTTT. It codes for CSVDGGAGGMNTEAFF.

This clone was seen only once. This chain connects TRBV30 to TRBJ2-3, with D perhaps TRBD1 (6 bases). CDR1 GTSNPN and CDR2 SVGIG come from the germline V gene (reference sequence). V shed 3 bases and J shed 9 bases, with 22 bases lying between them. This CDR3 comprises 15 residues. The CDR3 reads CAWSPDSGRQGTQYF. The CDR3 nucleotides are TGTGCCTGGAGCCCGGACAGCGGACGACAAGGAACGCAGTATTTT.

The chain uses TRBV29-1 and TRBJ2-1; no definite D call. Trimming took 0 bases from V and 0 from J, leaving 12 bases between them. Germline lookup yields CDR1 SQVTM and CDR2 ANQGSEA. The CDR3 loop spans 16 amino acids. CDR3 amino acids: CSVEDRARLSYNEQFF. The DNA for the CDR3 is TGCAGCGTTGAAGATCGGGCCAGGCTCTCCTACAATGAGCAGTTCTTC.

The chain joins TRBV30 to TRBJ1-3; D is perhaps TRBD1 (5 bases). The CDR3 totals 10 residues. The germline CDR1 and CDR2 sequences are GTSNPN and SVGIG (reference sequence). Deletions cut 3 bases from V and 9 bases from J, with 6 bases between. DNA of the CDR3: TGTGCCTGGAGCGGGGGCACCATATATTTT. As protein: CAWSGGTIYF.

The table lists this clone with a count of one. The V and J genes are TRBV19 and TRBJ1-5; unclear D gene. CDR3 length: 14 amino acids. The V end was cut by 5 bases, the J end by 4 bases, with 12 bases between. The germline gives CDR1 LNHDA, CDR2 SQIVND (reference sequence). The CDR3 reads CASSPGLTNQPQHF. CDR3 DNA: TGTGCCAGTAGTCCAGGACTCACGAATCAGCCCCAGCATTTT.

The rearrangement links TRBV11-2 to TRBJ2-3, with TRBD2 as a possible D gene (7 bases). This CDR3 comprises 15 residues. The V gene lost 5 bases and the J gene lost 3 bases, with 15 bases spanning the gap. Germline V gene lookup returns CDR1 SGHAT and CDR2 FQNNGV. Here the CDR3 DNA reads TGTGCCAGCAGCCAAGGGGGGGAGAGGACAGATACGCAGTATTTT. This sequence encodes CASSQGGERTDTQYF.

The rearrangement uses TRBV7-2 and TRBJ2-5; D possibly corresponds to TRBD2 (5 bases). Per germline, CDR1 SGHTA and CDR2 FQGNSA. V lost 6 bases and J 7 bases, leaving 12 bases between the germline ends. This CDR3 region has 12 residues. Here the CDR3 DNA reads TGTGCCAGCAGTCGTCCTGAGGGGACCCAGTACTTC. Translated: CASSRPEGTQYF.

V gene TRBV18 combines with J gene TRBJ2-7; D not resolved. This CDR3 contains 13 residues. Trimming removed 0 bases from V and 9 bases from J, with 12 bases in between. CDR1 is KGHSH and CDR2 is LQKENI in the germline V gene. The CDR3 here is CASSPPGSLWQYF. CDR3 nucleotide sequence: TGTGCCAGCTCACCACCGGGTTCTTTATGGCAGTACTTC.

The CDR3 DNA reads as TGCAGCTCCTCGGGACGGCGGCGAGAGACCCAGTACTTC. Translated: CSSSGRRRETQYF. The rearrangement uses TRBV29-1 and TRBJ2-5; D possibly uses TRBD1 or TRBD2 (5 bases each). The CDR3 runs 13 residues. V was shortened by 8 bases and J by 4 bases, with 17 bases between the two germline ends. Per the germline V gene, CDR1 is SQVTM and CDR2 is ANQGSEA.